A selection of T cell receptor beta chains follows, all from one sample in a study of cytomegalovirus exposure and HLA in healthy donors. TCRdb keeps only in-frame clones here, not all; method: immunoSEQ multiplex PCR. The sample contains about 190,000 clones, about 76% of which appear only once. Sequences were obtained from PBMCs. The source is a woman between 50 and 59 years old in good health and CMV-seronegative. CDR3s leave out the opening cysteine and the closing phenylalanine or tryptophan. Each record gives: CDR3 protein, J gene, V gene.

ASSLGQGAEAF TRBJ1-1 TRBV9
ASSLVGSSEQY TRBJ2-7 TRBV5-1
ASSLTPGGPYEQY TRBJ2-7 TRBV9
ASSPLLLSYEQY TRBJ2-7 TRBV9
ASSPPQGSVATNEKLF TRBJ1-4 TRBV18
ASSQDRAGANEQF TRBJ2-1 TRBV4-2
SSSLAHQGVLGNTEAF TRBJ1-1 TRBV7-9
ASSPPGLAGVLNEQF TRBJ2-1 TRBV18
SVQGADNQPQH TRBJ1-5 TRBV29-1
ASSVGSPGELF TRBJ2-2 TRBV9
ASSLSGPTANQPQH TRBJ1-5 TRBV7-2
ASSELVSGNLRGYT TRBJ1-2 TRBV4-3
ASSPRAASGPFQETQY TRBJ2-5 TRBV7-2
ASSQDRGTEAF TRBJ1-1 TRBV19
ASSLPGVEETQY TRBJ2-5 TRBV5-4
ASSLDTTQANYGYT TRBJ1-2 TRBV5-8
ASSFSGLTNQPQH TRBJ1-5 TRBV6-5
ASTRQGQKNTEAF TRBJ1-1 TRBV6-5
ASSVGRGDTQY TRBJ2-3 TRBV9
ASSLQGTGGTEAF TRBJ1-1 TRBV7-3
ASSQPSGQGAPHEQY TRBJ2-7 TRBV4-3
ASSLSIGVAGNTIY TRBJ1-3 TRBV27
ASSQGRGGPYEQY TRBJ2-7 TRBV4-2
ASSQEIVHGSGWEKLF TRBJ1-4 TRBV4-1
ASSVVVAGGPGSYNEQF TRBJ2-1 TRBV9
ASSTRLAEQY TRBJ2-7 TRBV6-1
ASSEGGLVYNEQF TRBJ2-1 TRBV2
ASSVGTGWGTETQY TRBJ2-5 TRBV9
ASSPWTSGRTDTQY TRBJ2-3 TRBV9
ASSLNRLANYGYT TRBJ1-2 TRBV27
ASSLTDNEQF TRBJ2-1 TRBV5-1
ASSEGLNNYGYT TRBJ1-2 TRBV28
ASSAGLADLYEQY TRBJ2-7 TRBV5-1
ASSQAAGAAAGGELF TRBJ2-2 TRBV4-2
ASSSQGQGNQPQH TRBJ1-5 TRBV28
ASADREFYEQY TRBJ2-7 TRBV4-2
ASSRAPPGGYGYT TRBJ1-2 TRBV11-2
ASSPRLAGGFSGANVLT TRBJ2-6 TRBV4-3
AISGEQETQY TRBJ2-5 TRBV10-3
ASSLPAGALNTGELF TRBJ2-2 TRBV5-1
ASSQLGRGRTEAF TRBJ1-1 TRBV14
ARSSVTRHAYGYT TRBJ1-2 TRBV5-3
ASSVGTDGTGVNYGYT TRBJ1-2 TRBV9
ASSPWDRPPDTQY TRBJ2-3 TRBV7-8
ASSTGGPNQPQH TRBJ1-5 TRBV6-5
ASRVEGAYNSPLH TRBJ1-6 TRBV6-4
ASNRGRYEQY TRBJ2-7 TRBV2
ASSYSTQGHTEAF TRBJ1-1 TRBV6-6
ASSLYSGANYEQY TRBJ2-7 TRBV7-2
ASALGGGLRPQH TRBJ1-5 TRBV12-5
ASSKEGRGSPCQPQH TRBJ1-5 TRBV21-1
ASSLNMGGSNQPQH TRBJ1-5 TRBV27
ASSDPYRGQGYGYT TRBJ1-2 TRBV6-1
ASSLAPDTEAF TRBJ1-1 TRBV5-1
ASSTTTGNYGYT TRBJ1-2 TRBV19
ATSSNRGTNEKLF TRBJ1-4 TRBV15